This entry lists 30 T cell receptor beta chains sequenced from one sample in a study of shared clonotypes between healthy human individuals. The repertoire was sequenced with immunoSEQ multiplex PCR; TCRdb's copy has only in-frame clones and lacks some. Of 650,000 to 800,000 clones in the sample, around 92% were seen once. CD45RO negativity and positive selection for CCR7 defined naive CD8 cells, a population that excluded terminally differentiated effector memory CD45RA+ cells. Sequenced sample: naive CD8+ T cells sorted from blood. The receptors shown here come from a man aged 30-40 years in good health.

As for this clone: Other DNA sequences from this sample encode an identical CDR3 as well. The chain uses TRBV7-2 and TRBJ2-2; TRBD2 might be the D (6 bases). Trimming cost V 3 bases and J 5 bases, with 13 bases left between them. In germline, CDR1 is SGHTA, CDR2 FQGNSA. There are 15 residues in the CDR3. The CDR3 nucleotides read TGTGCCAGCAGCTTGGGGACTGGAGATACCGGGGAGCTGTTTTTT. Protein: CASSLGTGDTGELFF.

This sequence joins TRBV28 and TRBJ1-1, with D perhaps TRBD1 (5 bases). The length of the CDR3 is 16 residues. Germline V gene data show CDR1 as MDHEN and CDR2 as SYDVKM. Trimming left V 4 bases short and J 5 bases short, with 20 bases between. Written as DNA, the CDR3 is TGTGCCAGCAGTTACCCGGTATGGGGCGGGGGGACTGAAGCTTTCTTT. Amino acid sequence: CASSYPVWGGGTEAFF.

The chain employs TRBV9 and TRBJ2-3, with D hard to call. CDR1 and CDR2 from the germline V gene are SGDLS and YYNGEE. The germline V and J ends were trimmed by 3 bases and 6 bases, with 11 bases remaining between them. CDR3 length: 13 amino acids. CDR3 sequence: CASSAGSGDTQYF. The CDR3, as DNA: TGTGCCAGCAGCGCAGGCTCCGGGGATACGCAGTATTTT.

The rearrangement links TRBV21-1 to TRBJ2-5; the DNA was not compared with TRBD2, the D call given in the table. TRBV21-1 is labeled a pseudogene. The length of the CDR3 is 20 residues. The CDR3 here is CASSKTSLMRGREFGETQYF. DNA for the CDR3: TGTGCCAGCAGCAAAACCTCCCTCATGCGCGGGCGGGAGTTTGGGGAGACCCAGTACTTC.

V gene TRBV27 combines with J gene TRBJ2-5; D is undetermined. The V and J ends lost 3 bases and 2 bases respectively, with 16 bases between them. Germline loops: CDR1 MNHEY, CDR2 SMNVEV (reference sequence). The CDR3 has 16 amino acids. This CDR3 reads CASSFSLSSGQETQYF. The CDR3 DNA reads TGTGCCAGCAGTTTCTCCCTTAGCAGTGGTCAAGAGACCCAGTACTTC.

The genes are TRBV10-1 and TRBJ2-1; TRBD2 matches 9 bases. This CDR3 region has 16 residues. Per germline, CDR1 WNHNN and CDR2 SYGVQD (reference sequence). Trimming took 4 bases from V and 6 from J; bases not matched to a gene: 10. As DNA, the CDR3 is TGCGCCAGCAGTGCCATCTTCGGGACTAGCCTCAATGAGCAGTTCTTC. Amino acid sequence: CASSAIFGTSLNEQFF.

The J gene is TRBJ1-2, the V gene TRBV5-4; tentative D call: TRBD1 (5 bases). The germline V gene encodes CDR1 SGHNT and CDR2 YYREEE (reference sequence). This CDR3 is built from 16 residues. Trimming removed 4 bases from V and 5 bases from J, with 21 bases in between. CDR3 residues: CASSQVGTPSPYGYTF. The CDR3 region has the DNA TGTGCCAGCAGCCAAGTCGGGACCCCATCCCCATATGGCTACACCTTC. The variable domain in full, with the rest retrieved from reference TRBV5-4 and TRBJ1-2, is ETGVTQSPTHLIKTRGQQVTLRCSSQSGHNTVSWYQQALGQGPQFIFQYYREEENGRGNFPPRFSGLQFPNYSSELNVNALELDDSALYLCASSQVGTPSPYGYTFGSGTRLTVV.

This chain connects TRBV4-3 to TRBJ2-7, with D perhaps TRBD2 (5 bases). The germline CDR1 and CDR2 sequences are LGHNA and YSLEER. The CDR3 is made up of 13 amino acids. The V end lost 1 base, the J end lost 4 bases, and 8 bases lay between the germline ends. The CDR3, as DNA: TGCGCCAGCAGCCAAGCCCGGGGATACGAGCAGTACTTC. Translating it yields CASSQARGYEQYF.

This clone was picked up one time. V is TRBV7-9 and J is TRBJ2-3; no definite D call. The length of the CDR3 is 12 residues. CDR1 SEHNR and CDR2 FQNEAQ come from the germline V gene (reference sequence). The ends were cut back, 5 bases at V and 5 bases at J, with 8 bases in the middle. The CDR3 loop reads CASSTWIDTQYF. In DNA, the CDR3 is TGTGCCAGCAGCACGTGGATAGATACGCAGTATTTT.

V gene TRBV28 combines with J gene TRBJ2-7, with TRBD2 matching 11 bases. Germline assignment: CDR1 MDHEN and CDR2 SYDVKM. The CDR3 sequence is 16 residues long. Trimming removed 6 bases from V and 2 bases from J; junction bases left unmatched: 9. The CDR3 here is CASSPVAGGRPYEQYF. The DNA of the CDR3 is TGTGCCAGCAGCCCCGTAGCGGGAGGGCGTCCCTACGAGCAGTACTTC.

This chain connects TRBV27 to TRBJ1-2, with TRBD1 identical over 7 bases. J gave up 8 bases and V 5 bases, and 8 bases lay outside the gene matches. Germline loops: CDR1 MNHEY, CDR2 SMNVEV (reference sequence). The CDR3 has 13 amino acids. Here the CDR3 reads CASSDGTAKGYTF. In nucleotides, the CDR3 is TGTGCCAGCAGTGACGGGACAGCGAAGGGCTACACCTTC.

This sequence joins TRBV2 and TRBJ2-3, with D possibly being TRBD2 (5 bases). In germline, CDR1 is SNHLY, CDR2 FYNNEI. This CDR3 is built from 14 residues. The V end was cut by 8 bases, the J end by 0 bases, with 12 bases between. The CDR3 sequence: CASGRPTSTDTQYF. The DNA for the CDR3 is TGTGCCAGCGGGAGACCTACTAGCACAGATACGCAGTATTTT.

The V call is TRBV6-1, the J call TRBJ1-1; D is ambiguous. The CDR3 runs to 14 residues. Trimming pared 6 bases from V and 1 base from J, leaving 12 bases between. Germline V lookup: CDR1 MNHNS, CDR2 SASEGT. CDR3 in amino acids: CASSGPGANTEAFF. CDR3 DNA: TGTGCCAGCAGCGGACCGGGAGCGAACACTGAAGCTTTCTTT.

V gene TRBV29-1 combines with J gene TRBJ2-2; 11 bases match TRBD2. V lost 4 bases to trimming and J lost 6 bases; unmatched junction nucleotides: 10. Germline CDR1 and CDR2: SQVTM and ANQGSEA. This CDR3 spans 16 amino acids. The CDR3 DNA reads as TGCAGCGTTGTTCCCAGTAGCGGGAGGGCCGCCGGGGAGCTGTTTTTT. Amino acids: CSVVPSSGRAAGELFF.

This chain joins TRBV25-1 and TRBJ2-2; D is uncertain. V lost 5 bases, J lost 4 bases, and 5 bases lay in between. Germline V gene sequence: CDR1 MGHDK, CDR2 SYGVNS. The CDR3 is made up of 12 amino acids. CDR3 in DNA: TGTGCCAGCAGTTCCCTCACCGGGGAGCTGTTTTTT. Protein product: CASSSLTGELFF.

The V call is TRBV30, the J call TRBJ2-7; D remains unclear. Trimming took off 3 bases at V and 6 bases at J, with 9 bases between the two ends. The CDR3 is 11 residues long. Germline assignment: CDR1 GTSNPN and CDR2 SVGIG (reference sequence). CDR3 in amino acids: CAWSLGSEQYF. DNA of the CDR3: TGTGCCTGGAGCCTCGGAAGCGAGCAGTACTTC.

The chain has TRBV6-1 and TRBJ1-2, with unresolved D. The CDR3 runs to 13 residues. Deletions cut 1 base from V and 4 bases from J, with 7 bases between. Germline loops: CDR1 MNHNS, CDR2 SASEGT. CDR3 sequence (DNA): TGTGCCAGCAGTGAAGGCGGGAGCTATGGCTACACCTTC. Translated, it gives CASSEGGSYGYTF.

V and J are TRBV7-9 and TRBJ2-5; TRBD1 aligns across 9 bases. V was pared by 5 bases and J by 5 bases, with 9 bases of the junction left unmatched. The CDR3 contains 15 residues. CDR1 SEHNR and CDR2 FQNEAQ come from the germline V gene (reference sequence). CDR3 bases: TGTGCCAGCAGCCGGGAACAGGGGGCGAGGGAGACCCAGTACTTC. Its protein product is CASSREQGARETQYF.

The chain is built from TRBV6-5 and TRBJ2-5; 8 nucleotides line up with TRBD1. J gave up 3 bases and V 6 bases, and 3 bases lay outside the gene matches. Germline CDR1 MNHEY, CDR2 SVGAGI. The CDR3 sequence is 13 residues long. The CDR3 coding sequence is TGTGCCAGCAGACGACAGGGGAAAGAGACCCAGTACTTC. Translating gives CASRRQGKETQYF.

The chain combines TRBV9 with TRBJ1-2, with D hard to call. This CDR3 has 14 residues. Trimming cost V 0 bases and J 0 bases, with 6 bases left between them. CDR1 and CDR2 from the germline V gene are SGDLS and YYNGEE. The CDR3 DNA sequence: TGTGCCAGCAGCGTAGGTACACCTAACTATGGCTACACCTTC. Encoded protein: CASSVGTPNYGYTF. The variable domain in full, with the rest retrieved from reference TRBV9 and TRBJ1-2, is DSGVTQTPKHLITATGQRVTLRCSPRSGDLSVYWYQQSLDQGLQFLIQYYNGEERAKGNILERFSAQQFPDLHSELNLSSLELGDSALYFCASSVGTPNYGYTFGSGTRLTVV.

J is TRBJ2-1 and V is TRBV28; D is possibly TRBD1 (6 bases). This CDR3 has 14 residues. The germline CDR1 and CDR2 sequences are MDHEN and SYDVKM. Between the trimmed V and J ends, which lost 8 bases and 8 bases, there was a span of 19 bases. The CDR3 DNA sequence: TGTGCCAGCGAGGGACACCCCATCGAGGATGAGCAGTTCTTC. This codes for CASEGHPIEDEQFF.

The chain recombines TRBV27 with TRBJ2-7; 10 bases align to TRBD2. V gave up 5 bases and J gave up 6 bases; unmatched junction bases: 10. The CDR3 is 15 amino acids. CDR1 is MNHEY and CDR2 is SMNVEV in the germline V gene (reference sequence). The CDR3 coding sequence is TGTGCCAGCAGTATTGAATCTAGCGGGAGTTTCGAGCAGTACTTC. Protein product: CASSIESSGSFEQYF.

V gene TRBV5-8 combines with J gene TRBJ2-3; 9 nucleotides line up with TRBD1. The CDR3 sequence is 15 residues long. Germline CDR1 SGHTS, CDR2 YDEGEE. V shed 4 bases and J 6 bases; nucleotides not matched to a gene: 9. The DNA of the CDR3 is TGTGCCAGCAGCCACGGGACAGGGTCTGGCGATACGCAGTATTTT. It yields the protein CASSHGTGSGDTQYF.

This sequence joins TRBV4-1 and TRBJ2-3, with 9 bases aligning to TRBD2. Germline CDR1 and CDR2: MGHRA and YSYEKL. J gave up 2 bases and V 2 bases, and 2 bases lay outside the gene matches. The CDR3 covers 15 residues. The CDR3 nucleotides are TGCGCCAGCAGCCAACCTAGCGGGAACACAGATACGCAGTATTTT. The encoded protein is CASSQPSGNTDTQYF.

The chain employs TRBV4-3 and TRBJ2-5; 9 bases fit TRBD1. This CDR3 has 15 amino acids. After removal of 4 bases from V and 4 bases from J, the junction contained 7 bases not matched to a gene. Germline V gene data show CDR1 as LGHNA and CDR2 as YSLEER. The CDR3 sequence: CASSPDRGVRETQYF. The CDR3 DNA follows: TGCGCCAGCAGCCCAGACAGGGGGGTGCGAGAGACCCAGTACTTC.

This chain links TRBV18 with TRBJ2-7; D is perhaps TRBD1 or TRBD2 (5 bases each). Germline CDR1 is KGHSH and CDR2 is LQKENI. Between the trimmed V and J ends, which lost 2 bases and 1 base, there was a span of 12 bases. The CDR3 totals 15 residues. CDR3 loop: CASSPGGWGSYEQYF. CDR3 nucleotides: TGTGCCAGCTCACCAGGGGGTTGGGGTTCCTACGAGCAGTACTTC.

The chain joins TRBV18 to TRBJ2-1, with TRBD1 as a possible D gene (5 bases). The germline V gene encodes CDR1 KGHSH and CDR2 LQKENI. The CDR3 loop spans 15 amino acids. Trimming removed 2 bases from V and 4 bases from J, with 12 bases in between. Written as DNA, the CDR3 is TGTGCCAGCTCACCAAAGATGGGGCTATACAATGAGCAGTTCTTC. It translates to CASSPKMGLYNEQFF.

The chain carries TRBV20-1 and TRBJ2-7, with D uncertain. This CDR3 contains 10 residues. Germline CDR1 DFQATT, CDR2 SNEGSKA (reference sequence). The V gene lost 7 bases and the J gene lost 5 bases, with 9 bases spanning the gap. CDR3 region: CSGLFNEQYF. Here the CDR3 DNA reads TGCAGTGGATTGTTTAACGAGCAGTACTTC.

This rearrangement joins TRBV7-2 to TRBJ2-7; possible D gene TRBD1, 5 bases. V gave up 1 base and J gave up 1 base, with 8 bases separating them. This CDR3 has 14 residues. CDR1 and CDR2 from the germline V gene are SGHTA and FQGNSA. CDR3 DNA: TGTGCCAGCAGCTTAGTACCAGGGTCCTACGAGCAGTACTTC. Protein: CASSLVPGSYEQYF.

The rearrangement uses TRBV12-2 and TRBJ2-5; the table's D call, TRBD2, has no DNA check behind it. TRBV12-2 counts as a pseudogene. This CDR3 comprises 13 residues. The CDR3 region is CASRSPGPETQYF. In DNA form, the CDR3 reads TGTGCAAGTCGCTCCCCCGGTCCAGAGACCCAGTACTTC.